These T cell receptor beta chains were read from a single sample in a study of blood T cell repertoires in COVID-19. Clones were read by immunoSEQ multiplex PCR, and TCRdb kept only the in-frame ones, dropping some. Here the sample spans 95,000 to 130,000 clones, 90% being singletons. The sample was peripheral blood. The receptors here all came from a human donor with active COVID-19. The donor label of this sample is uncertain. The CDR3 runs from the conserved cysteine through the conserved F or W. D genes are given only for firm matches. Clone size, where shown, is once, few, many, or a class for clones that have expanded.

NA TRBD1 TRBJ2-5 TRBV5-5 TGTGTCAGCAGCTTGGAGCCAGGGGGCTGGGAGACCCAGTACTTC CVSSLEPGGWETQYF
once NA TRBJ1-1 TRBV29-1 TGCAGCGTTGATGACACACGGACAGCCAAAGAAGCTTTCTTT CSVDDTRTAKEAFF
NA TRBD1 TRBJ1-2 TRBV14 TGTGCCAGCAGCCAAGCTCTGGGACAGGGCAACTATGGCTACACCTTC CASSQALGQGNYGYTF
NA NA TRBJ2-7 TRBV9 TGTGCCAGCAGCTTAGGGCGGGGGCTCACCTACGAGCAGTACTTC CASSLGRGLTYEQYF
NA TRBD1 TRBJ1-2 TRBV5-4 TGTGCCAGCAGCACCTGGACAGGCCTACCCTATGGCTACACCTTC CASSTWTGLPYGYTF
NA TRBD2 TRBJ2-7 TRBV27 TGTGCCAGCAGTTCGGGACTAGCTGATCCCTCCGAGCAGTACTTC CASSSGLADPSEQYF
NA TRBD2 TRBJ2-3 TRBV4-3 TGCGCCAGCAGCCAACTTAGCGGGGGGGCCAACGCAGATACGCAGTATTTT CASSQLSGGANADTQYF
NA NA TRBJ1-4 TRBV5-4 TGTGCCAGCAGCCGAAAGGGGGAAAAACTGTTTTTT CASSRKGEKLFF
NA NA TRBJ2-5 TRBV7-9 TGTGCCAGCAGCTCCCTTGCAGGGGAGGGGGAGACCCAGTACTTC CASSSLAGEGETQYF
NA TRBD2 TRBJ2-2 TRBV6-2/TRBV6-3 TGTGCCAGCAGTTACAAGCGACTAGCGGGGGAGAACACCGGGGAGCTGTTTTTT CASSYKRLAGENTGELFF
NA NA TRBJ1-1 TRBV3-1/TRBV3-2 TGTGCCAGCAGCCATCGAGCTTCCCGGACTGAAGCTTTCTTT CASSHRASRTEAFF
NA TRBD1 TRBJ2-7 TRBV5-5 TGTGCCAGCAGTCGGACAGGTTCCTACGAGCAGTACTTC CASSRTGSYEQYF
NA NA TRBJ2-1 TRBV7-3 TGTGCCAGCAGCTTGCTGCACTTTTCGGGCAATGAGCAGTTCTTC CASSLLHFSGNEQFF
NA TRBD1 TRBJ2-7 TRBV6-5 TGTGCCAGCAGTTTAAGGACAGGGAGCTACGAGCAGTACTTC CASSLRTGSYEQYF
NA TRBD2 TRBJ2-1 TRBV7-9 TGTGCCAGCAGCCCCCCCTTAGCGGGGGTGGATAATGAGCAGTTCTTC CASSPPLAGVDNEQFF
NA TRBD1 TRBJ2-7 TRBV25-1 TGTGCCAGCAGCGGGACAGGGACCGGCGACGAGCAGTACTTC CASSGTGTGDEQYF
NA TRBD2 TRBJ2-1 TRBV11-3 TGTGCCAGCAGTCCTTTGGGGGGGGTATACAATGAGCAGTTCTTC CASSPLGGVYNEQFF
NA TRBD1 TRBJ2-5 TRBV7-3 TGTGCCAGCAGCTTATCTGGGACAGGATCTGAGACCCAGTACTTC CASSLSGTGSETQYF
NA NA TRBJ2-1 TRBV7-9 TGTGCCAGCAACTCTGTGGCAGACACCTACAATGAGCAGTTCTTC CASNSVADTYNEQFF
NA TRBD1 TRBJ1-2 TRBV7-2 TGTGCCAGCAGCCCCCTGGGACAGTACTATGGCTACACCTTC CASSPLGQYYGYTF
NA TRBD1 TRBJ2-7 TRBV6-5 TGTGCCAGCAGGGGGACAGGGCCCTCCTACGAGCAGTACTTC CASRGTGPSYEQYF
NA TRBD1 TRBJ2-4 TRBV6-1 TGTGCCAGCAGTGAGAGGGACAGGAGAGACATTCAGTACTTC CASSERDRRDIQYF
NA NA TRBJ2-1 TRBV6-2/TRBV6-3 TGTGCCAGCAGTCGGGTTGGTCTAGCGCGGCAGTTCTTC CASSRVGLARQFF
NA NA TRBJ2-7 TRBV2 TGTGCCAGCAGTGAAGCAGGCACTACCTACGAGCAGTACTTC CASSEAGTTYEQYF
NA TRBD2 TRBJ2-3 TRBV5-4 TGTGCCAGCAGCTTGTTGATAGCGGGGGGGGATACGCAGTATTTT CASSLLIAGGDTQYF
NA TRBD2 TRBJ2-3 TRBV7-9 TGTGCCAGCAGCTTAGGACTAGCGGGGGGCCCCACCCGCACAGATACGCAGTATTTT CASSLGLAGGPTRTDTQYF
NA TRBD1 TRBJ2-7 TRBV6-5 TGTGCCAGCAGCCCGGGACAGGGGACTTACGAGCAGTACTTC CASSPGQGTYEQYF
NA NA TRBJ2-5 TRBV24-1 TGTGCCACCAGTGATACAATTTCCGAGACCCAGTACTTC CATSDTISETQYF